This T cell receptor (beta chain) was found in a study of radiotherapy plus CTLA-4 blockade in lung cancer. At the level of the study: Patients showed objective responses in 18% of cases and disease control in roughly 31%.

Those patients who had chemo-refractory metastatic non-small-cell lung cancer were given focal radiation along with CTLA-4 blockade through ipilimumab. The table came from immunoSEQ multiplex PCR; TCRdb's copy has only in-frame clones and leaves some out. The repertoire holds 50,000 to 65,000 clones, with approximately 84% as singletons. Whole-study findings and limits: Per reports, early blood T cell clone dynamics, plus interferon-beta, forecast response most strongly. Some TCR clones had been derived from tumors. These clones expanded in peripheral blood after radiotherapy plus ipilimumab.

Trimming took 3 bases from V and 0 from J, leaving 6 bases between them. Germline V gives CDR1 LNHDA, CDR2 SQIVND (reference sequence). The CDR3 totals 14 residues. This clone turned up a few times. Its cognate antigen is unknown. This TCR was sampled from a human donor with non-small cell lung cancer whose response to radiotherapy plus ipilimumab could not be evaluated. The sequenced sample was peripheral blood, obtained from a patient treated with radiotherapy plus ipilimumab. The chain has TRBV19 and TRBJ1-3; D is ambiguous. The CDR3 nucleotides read TGTGCCAGTAGTATTCATCACTCTGGAAACACCATATATTTT. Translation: CASSIHHSGNTIYF.